The 17 T cell receptor beta chains below were found in one sample sequenced in a study of cytomegalovirus exposure and HLA in healthy donors. In the PCR, 60 Vbeta and 13 Jbeta primers were used. Libraries were prepared by immunoSEQ multiplex PCR; TCRdb keeps only in-frame clonotypes and omits some of them. The table for this sample gives about 59,000 clones. Sequencing was carried out using PBMCs. The receptors come from a man aged 25-40 years in good health and CMV-seropositive.

The chain uses TRBV5-4 and TRBJ2-1; the D is unclear. V lost 2 bases, J lost 1 base, and 7 bases lay in between. Germline-derived CDR1 and CDR2 are SGHNT and YYREEE (reference sequence). The CDR3 totals 14 residues. The CDR3 DNA follows: TGTGCCAGCAGCTTTCTTTTTTCCTACAATGAGCAGTTCTTC. Amino acids: CASSFLFSYNEQFF.

The V gene is TRBV30, the J gene TRBJ1-6, with D unclear. V lost 0 bases and J lost 8, with 11 bases in between. The CDR3 loop spans 14 amino acids. CDR1 is GTSNPN, CDR2 SVGIG, per germline (reference sequence). The CDR3 reads CAWSVGRVDSPLHF. In DNA, the CDR3 is TGTGCCTGGAGTGTAGGGCGGGTTGATTCACCCCTCCACTTT.

The chain combines TRBV18 with TRBJ2-1, with 9 bases identical to TRBD1. The CDR3 totals 19 residues. The germline CDR1 and CDR2 sequences are KGHSH and LQKENI. Unmatched junction bases numbered 11, after V lost 2 bases and J lost 0 bases. The chain's CDR3 is CASSPMGQGPPSSYNEQFF. The CDR3 nucleotides read TGTGCCAGCTCACCAATGGGACAGGGTCCACCGAGCTCCTACAATGAGCAGTTCTTC. The whole variable domain, remainder taken from reference TRBV18 and TRBJ2-1, is NAGVMQNPRHLVRRRGQEARLRCSPMKGHSHVYWYRQLPEEGLKFMVYLQKENIIDESGMPKERFSAEFPKEGPSILRIQQVVRGDSAAYFCASSPMGQGPPSSYNEQFFGPGTRLTVL.

The CDR3 sequence is CASSLYLGQYNQPQHF. In DNA form, the CDR3 reads TGTGCCAGCAGCTTATATTTGGGACAGTACAATCAGCCCCAGCATTTT. The chain employs TRBV5-6 and TRBJ1-5; 7 bases align to TRBD1. J gave up 3 bases and V 2 bases, and 8 bases lay outside the gene matches. Germline V lookup: CDR1 SGHDT, CDR2 YYEEEE. The CDR3 spans 16 residues. The full variable domain, its missing parts supplied by reference TRBV5-6 and TRBJ1-5, is DAGVTQSPTHLIKTRGQQVTLRCSPKSGHDTVSWYQQALGQGPQFIFQYYEEEERQRGNFPDRFSGHQFPNYSSELNVNALLLGDSALYLCASSLYLGQYNQPQHFGDGTRLSIL.

The V and J genes are TRBV5-1 and TRBJ2-3; 13 bases are a match to TRBD2. Losses at the gene ends were 6 bases for V and 4 bases for J; bases not matched to a gene: 5. The length of the CDR3 is 15 residues. CDR1 is SGHRS and CDR2 is YFSETQ in the germline V gene. CDR3 nucleotide sequence: TGCGCCAGCACCCAACTAGCGGGAGGGGCAGATACGCAGTATTTT. Translated, it gives CASTQLAGGADTQYF.

The CDR3 loop reads CASSWSGDTQYF. The CDR3 DNA reads as TGTGCCAGCAGTTGGTCGGGGGATACGCAGTATTTT. This chain connects TRBV11-3 to TRBJ2-3; possibly TRBD2 for D (5 bases). Germline values: CDR1 SGHNT, CDR2 YENEEA. The CDR3 runs 12 residues. Trimming removed 6 bases at V and 6 bases at J, with 10 bases between. Together with reference TRBV11-3 and TRBJ2-3, the CDR3 gives the full variable domain: EAGVVQSPRYKIIEKKQPVAFWCNPISGHNTLYWYLQNLGQGPELLIRYENEEAVDDSQLPKDRFSAERLKGVDSTLKIQPAELGDSAVYLCASSWSGDTQYFGPGTRLTVL.

This chain connects TRBV13 to TRBJ2-1; 7 positions match TRBD1. With 5 bases clipped from V and 4 bases from J, the junction kept 8 bases outside the gene matches. The V gene's germline CDR1 is PRHDT and CDR2 FYEKMQ (reference sequence). This CDR3 has 15 residues. CDR3 DNA sequence: TGTGCCAGCAGCCTCGGGCAGGGGGTATACAATGAGCAGTTCTTC. Protein sequence: CASSLGQGVYNEQFF.

This chain links TRBV5-1 with TRBJ2-7; D is perhaps TRBD1 (5 bases). This CDR3 contains 13 residues. CDR1 is SGHRS, CDR2 YFSETQ, per germline. V gave up 0 bases and J gave up 3 bases, with 7 bases separating them. For the CDR3, the DNA is TGCGCCAGCAGCTTGGGGGGCTACTACGAGCAGTACTTC. Its protein product is CASSLGGYYEQYF. Filled out from reference TRBV5-1 and TRBJ2-7, the complete variable domain reads KAGVTQTPRYLIKTRGQQVTLSCSPISGHRSVSWYQQTPGQGLQFLFEYFSETQRNKGNFPGRFSGRQFSNSRSEMNVSTLELGDSALYLCASSLGGYYEQYFGPGTRLTVT.

In the case of this clone: A junction boundary mismatches the germline segment, possibly from a read error. The rearrangement joins TRBV5-4 to TRBJ2-5; no definite D call. Germline V gene lookup returns CDR1 SGHNT and CDR2 YYREEE (reference sequence). The CDR3 spans 11 residues. The CDR3 is CASSLRENQYF. The CDR3 bases are TGTGCCAGCAGCTTGAGAGAGAACCAGTACTTC.

The chain recombines TRBV27 with TRBJ1-1; 10 bases agree with TRBD1. V shed 2 bases, J shed 5 bases, and the junction held 5 bases outside the gene matches. The CDR3 totals 15 residues. CDR1 and CDR2 (germline): MNHEY, SMNVEV (reference sequence). Here the CDR3 DNA reads TGTGCCAGCAGTTTACTGGGACAGGGGTGGACTGAAGCTTTCTTT. Amino acids: CASSLLGQGWTEAFF.

The chain carries TRBV5-3 and TRBJ2-5, with 10 bases aligning to TRBD1. TRBV5-3 is known as an ORF, though its function is uncertain. There are 15 residues in the CDR3. After removal of 3 bases from V and 1 base from J, the junction contained 3 bases not matched to a gene. The CDR3 loop is CARSYRDRGQETQYF. The CDR3, as DNA: TGTGCCAGAAGCTACCGGGACAGGGGCCAAGAGACCCAGTACTTC.

This chain links TRBV30 with TRBJ1-6; D may be TRBD1 (6 bases). Deletions cut 0 bases from V and 7 bases from J, with 10 bases between. Germline V CDR1 and CDR2: GTSNPN, SVGIG (reference sequence). The CDR3 length is 14 residues. Here the CDR3 DNA reads TGTGCCTGGAGTGTGCAGGGGAGAAATTCACCCCTCCACTTT. Translated, it gives CAWSVQGRNSPLHF.

The V call is TRBV11-3, the J call TRBJ2-2, with TRBD2 identical over 7 bases. Looked up from germline, CDR1 is SGHNT and CDR2 is YENEEA. This CDR3 comprises 14 residues. The V and J ends lost 3 bases and 3 bases, in that order; junction bases with no gene match: 1. The CDR3 loop reads CASSLTSYTGELFF. The CDR3 nucleotides are TGTGCCAGCAGCTTGACTAGCTACACCGGGGAGCTGTTTTTT.

The genes are TRBV29-1 and TRBJ1-1, with a possible D match to TRBD1 (6 bases). CDR3 length: 14 residues. Germline values: CDR1 SQVTM, CDR2 ANQGSEA. The V and J ends lost 5 bases and 1 base respectively, with 14 bases between them. The CDR3 is CSVPLGARNTEAFF. In DNA, the CDR3 is TGCAGCGTTCCTCTGGGGGCTAGGAACACTGAAGCTTTCTTT.

The V gene is TRBV19, the J gene TRBJ1-3; D unresolved. Germline V gene data show CDR1 as LNHDA and CDR2 as SQIVND (reference sequence). This CDR3 spans 14 amino acids. The V and J ends lost 5 bases and 0 bases respectively, with 8 bases between them. CDR3 nucleotides: TGTGCCAGTAGTCAAATCATCTCTGGAAACACCATATATTTT. Amino acid sequence: CASSQIISGNTIYF.

The chain couples TRBV9 to TRBJ2-1, with 10 positions matching TRBD2. The CDR3 is made up of 15 amino acids. Per germline, CDR1 SGDLS and CDR2 YYNGEE. Germline trimming cut 4 bases from V and 4 bases from J; bases unmatched to any gene: 5. In DNA, the CDR3 is TGTGCCAGCAGCTTCGGACTAGCGGTATACAATGAGCAGTTCTTC. Protein product: CASSFGLAVYNEQFF.

The chain employs TRBV6-4 and TRBJ2-1; 12 bases line up with TRBD2. J was trimmed by 4 bases and V by 6 bases; bases with no gene match: 4. Germline assignment: CDR1 MRHNA and CDR2 SNTAGT. CDR3 length equals 15 residues. The CDR3, as DNA: TGTGCCAGCAGACTACTAGCGGGGGGATACAATGAGCAGTTCTTC. Amino acids: CASRLLAGGYNEQFF.